This record looks at one T cell receptor (beta chain) sequence and its context. Per the authors' pipeline: Estimation of nucleated cell counts relied on the amplification of reference gene primers. Produced via immunoSEQ multiplex PCR; TCRdb's table is partial and in-frame only. V and J calls and clone size are those listed in that table; D and trimming were worked out from the DNA. The data show 130,000 or so clones, approximately 68% seen once. Germline CDR1 and CDR2: SGHNT and YYREEE (reference sequence). J was trimmed by 3 bases and V by 4 bases; bases with no gene match: 10. This CDR3 is 16 amino acids long. This specimen belongs to a study of blood T cell repertoires in COVID-19. Study in general: Both acute and convalescent COVID-19 samples were obtained from the United States, Italy and Spain. The cDNA or gDNA used as material had been derived from T cells, B-cell-depleted T cells, or PBMCs.

The sequence was obtained from a woman between 65 and 79 years old with acute or convalescent COVID-19. V usage is TRBV5-4 and J usage is TRBJ2-3; 8 nucleotides match TRBD1. The material sequenced was peripheral blood. The DNA for the CDR3 is TGTGCCAGCAGCCCGCCCCCAGGGGGCCGTACAGATACGCAGTATTTT. Translation: CASSPPPGGRTDTQYF.